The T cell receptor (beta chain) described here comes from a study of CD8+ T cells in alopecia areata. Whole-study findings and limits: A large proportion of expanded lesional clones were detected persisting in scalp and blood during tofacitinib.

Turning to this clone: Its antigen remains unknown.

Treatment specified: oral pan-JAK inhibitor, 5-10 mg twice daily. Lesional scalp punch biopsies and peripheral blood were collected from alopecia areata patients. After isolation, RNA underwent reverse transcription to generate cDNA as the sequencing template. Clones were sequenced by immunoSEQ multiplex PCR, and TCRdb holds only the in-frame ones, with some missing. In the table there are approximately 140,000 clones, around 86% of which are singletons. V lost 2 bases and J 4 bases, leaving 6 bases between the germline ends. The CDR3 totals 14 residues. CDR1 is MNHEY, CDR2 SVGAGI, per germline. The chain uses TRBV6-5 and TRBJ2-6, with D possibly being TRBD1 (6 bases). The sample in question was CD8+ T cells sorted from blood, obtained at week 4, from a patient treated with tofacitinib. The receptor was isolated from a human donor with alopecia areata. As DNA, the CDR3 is TGTGCCAGCAGTTACGGGACAGGGGCCAACGTCCTGACTTTC. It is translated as CASSYGTGANVLTF.